The 24 T cell receptor beta chains below come from one sample, sequenced in a study of regulatory T cells in long-lasting Graves disease. Time point described: newly diagnosed GD, antithyroid drugs for less than 3 months. Preparation of the TCR library used RNA extracted from PBMCs. For TCR beta, libraries came from iRepertoire HTBI primers and Arm-PCR of CDR3 regions. Using its own MiXCR run on the multiplex PCR reads, TCRdb lists one record per CDR3 protein. Among 550,000 to 600,000 distinct CDR3 sequences listed, about 15% were seen once. These data are also associated with another study on T cells in Graves' hyperthyroidism and ophthalmopathy.

The sample here was peripheral blood mononuclear cells (PBMCs), taken at new diagnosis, from a patient treated with antithyroid drugs. The origin of the receptors is a man aged 18 to 29 with Graves disease.

This clonotype was observed many times. The rearrangement joins TRBV30 to TRBJ1-1; no reliable D call. The CDR3 has 12 amino acids. The V gene's germline CDR1 is GTSNPN and CDR2 SVGIG (reference sequence). V lost 7 bases and J 1 base, leaving 10 bases between the germline ends. The CDR3 protein is CAYMLGNTEAFF. CDR3 in DNA: TGTGCCTACATGCTGGGGAACACTGAAGCTTTCTTT.

This clonotype was observed many times. The chain links TRBV7-8 to TRBJ2-7; possible D gene TRBD1, 5 bases. Germline-derived CDR1 and CDR2 are SGHVS and FQNEAQ. CDR3 length equals 13 residues. Trimming took 4 bases from V and 3 from J, leaving 10 bases between them. CDR3 loop: CASSWTTGYEQYF. The CDR3 region has the DNA TGTGCCAGCAGCTGGACAACTGGCTACGAGCAGTACTTC.

This clonotype was recorded at least ten times. The V call is TRBV12-3 or TRBV12-4, the J call TRBJ2-7, with 14 bases aligning to TRBD2. J gave up 5 bases and V 5 bases, and 5 bases lay outside the gene matches. The CDR3 runs 15 residues. In nucleotides, the CDR3 is TGTGCCAGCAGTGATCCGGGACTAGCGGGAGACGAGCAGTACTTC. Amino acid sequence: CASSDPGLAGDEQYF.

This clonotype was picked up many times. In nucleotides, the CDR3 is TGTGCCAGCAGTTACAACGACCGAGATGGCTACACCTTC. This translates into CASSYNDRDGYTF. The chain is built from TRBV6-5 and TRBJ1-2, with D unresolved. Trimming removed 2 bases at V and 6 bases at J, with 10 bases between. CDR1 is MNHEY, CDR2 SVGAGI, per germline. This CDR3 has 13 amino acids.

This chain links TRBV27 with TRBJ2-7; 7 positions agree with TRBD1. The CDR3 has 14 amino acids. Germline-derived CDR1 and CDR2 are MNHEY and SMNVEV (reference sequence). V shed 6 bases and J 0 bases; nucleotides not matched to a gene: 5. The DNA of the CDR3 is TGTGCCAGCAGCCCGTGGGACAGCTCCTACGAGCAGTACTTC. It specifies CASSPWDSSYEQYF.

This rearrangement joins TRBV5-1 to TRBJ2-1; D is perhaps TRBD1 or TRBD2 (5 bases each). The germline V gene encodes CDR1 SGHRS and CDR2 YFSETQ. The CDR3 spans 16 residues. With 7 bases removed from V and 2 bases from J, the gap between germline ends came to 19 bases. As DNA, the CDR3 is TGCGCCAGCCGGAACACAGTCGGGGCGCCCTACAATGAGCAGTTCTTC. Its protein is CASRNTVGAPYNEQFF.

The chain carries TRBV28 and TRBJ2-1, with 12 bases fitting TRBD2. In germline, CDR1 is MDHEN, CDR2 SYDVKM. The CDR3 extends over 16 amino acids. The junction had 6 bases not matched to a gene; V was cut back by 4 bases and J by 5 bases. Here the CDR3 DNA reads TGTGCCAGCAGTTCCCGGACTAGCGGGGTTCACAATGAGCAGTTCTTC. This sequence encodes CASSSRTSGVHNEQFF.

This clonotype has only a few counts. This may be a read error: a much more frequent sequence differs by one nucleotide. This chain uses TRBV7-2 with TRBJ1-1, with D possibly TRBD1 on 5 matching bases. The CDR3 runs 15 residues. V was cut by 1 base and J by 3 bases, with 12 bases left in between. The V gene's germline CDR1 is SGHTA and CDR2 FQGNSA. CDR3 region: CASSLVVGVDTEAFF. CDR3 in DNA: TGTGCCAGCAGCTTAGTGGTGGGGGTAGACACTGAAGCTTTCTTT.

Only a few counts were recorded for this clonotype. The chain couples TRBV6-1 to TRBJ2-1; D is unclear. Trimming cost V 5 bases and J 1 base, with 12 bases left between them. The CDR3 covers 15 residues. Germline V CDR1 and CDR2: MNHNS, SASEGT. The CDR3 coding sequence is TGTGCCAGCAGTCCAGTCCCGGATTCCTACAATGAGCAGTTCTTC. This encodes CASSPVPDSYNEQFF.

This clonotype was found many times. V usage is TRBV11-3 and J usage is TRBJ2-1, with 9 nucleotides matching TRBD1. CDR3 length: 15 residues. V gave up 5 bases and J gave up 6 bases; unmatched junction bases: 8. CDR1 and CDR2 from the germline V gene are SGHNT and YENEEA. The DNA for the CDR3 is TGTGCCAGCAGCACCTCCGGGACAGGGATCAATGAGCAGTTCTTC. Translation gives CASSTSGTGINEQFF.

The chain joins TRBV13 to TRBJ1-1; 7 bases map to TRBD1. The CDR3 length is 15 residues. J lost 3 bases, V lost 5 bases, and 9 bases had no gene match. Germline lookup yields CDR1 PRHDT and CDR2 FYEKMQ (reference sequence). CDR3: CASSADRQGHTEAFF. DNA for the CDR3: TGTGCCAGCAGCGCGGACCGACAGGGCCACACTGAAGCTTTCTTT.

This clonotype was seen a few times. One end of the junction fails to match germline, which may point to a read error. J is TRBJ1-1 and V is TRBV7-2; no clear D gene. CDR1 SGHTA and CDR2 FQGNSA come from the germline V gene. The CDR3 extends over 15 amino acids. CDR3 DNA sequence: TGTGCCAGCAGCTTAGGGGGAACAGCGAACGCTGAAGCTTTCTTT. Protein sequence: CASSLGGTANAEAFF.

At least ten counts were recorded for this clonotype. V gene TRBV6-1 combines with J gene TRBJ2-3; TRBD2 is a possible D gene (6 bases). CDR3 length: 15 residues. The V gene lost 7 bases and the J gene lost 7 bases, with 21 bases spanning the gap. Germline CDR1 MNHNS, CDR2 SASEGT. In nucleotides, the CDR3 is TGTGCCAGCATGCGAGACGGGAGAAGTCGGAATACGCAGTATTTT. The encoded protein is CASMRDGRSRNTQYF.

Points on this clonotype: A far larger clone differs by one base, so this is likely a read error. V and J are TRBV7-3 and TRBJ2-5; 7 bases are shared with TRBD1. This CDR3 has 14 residues. CDR1 is SGHTA and CDR2 is FQGTGA in the germline V gene. CDR3 residues: CASSSRQGQGTQYF. In DNA form, the CDR3 reads TGTGCCAGCAGCTCCCGACAGGGCCAAGGGACCCAGTACTTC.

The chain employs TRBV7-8 and TRBJ2-5; 8 nucleotides match TRBD2. The CDR3 is 18 residues long. The J segment lost 5 bases and the V segment lost 4 bases, leaving 18 bases of the junction unmatched. The germline V gene encodes CDR1 SGHVS and CDR2 FQNEAQ. In DNA, the CDR3 is TGTGCCAGCAGCTCAGACCCCGGTGGTGTAGCGGGATGGGAGACCCAGTACTTC. As protein: CASSSDPGGVAGWETQYF.

The chain couples TRBV19 to TRBJ1-1, with D maybe TRBD1 (6 bases). V lost 7 bases and J 2 bases, leaving 14 bases between the germline ends. This CDR3 is built from 14 residues. Germline V gives CDR1 LNHDA, CDR2 SQIVND (reference sequence). Here the CDR3 DNA reads TGTGCCAGTATTCGGACAGAGACTAACACTGAAGCTTTCTTT. This gives the protein CASIRTETNTEAFF.

The V gene is TRBV6-1, the J gene TRBJ2-2; possibly TRBD1 for D (6 bases). Germline CDR1 and CDR2: MNHNS and SASEGT. The V and J ends lost 7 bases and 1 base respectively, with 16 bases between them. CDR3 length: 16 residues. The CDR3 is CASTPHRGGNTGELFF. For the CDR3, the DNA is TGTGCCAGCACTCCGCACCGAGGGGGGAACACCGGGGAGCTGTTTTTT.

This chain links TRBV9 with TRBJ2-1; the D is unclear. CDR3 length: 17 amino acids. V lost 1 base and J 10 bases, leaving 24 bases between the germline ends. Germline CDR1 and CDR2: SGDLS and YYNGEE. CDR3 DNA sequence: TGTGCCAGCAGCGTAAACCGACCCGACGCCGGAATCCTGGAGCAGTTCTTC. Translation: CASSVNRPDAGILEQFF.

Concerning this clonotype itself: The junction and the germline gene differ at one end; a read error may be behind it. The CDR3 sequence is CAISDYGQGSSGSTIYF. CDR3 coding DNA: TGTGCCATCAGTGACTACGGACAGGGAAGCTCGGGAAGCACCATATATTTT. The chain has TRBV10-3 and TRBJ1-3; 8 nucleotides align to TRBD1. Germline V gene sequence: CDR1 ENHRY, CDR2 SYGVKD. The CDR3 sequence is 17 residues long.

This clonotype was found many times. This chain connects TRBV20-1 to TRBJ2-1; D remains ambiguous. In germline, CDR1 is DFQATT, CDR2 SNEGSKA (reference sequence). The germline V and J ends were trimmed by 6 bases and 0 bases, with 15 bases remaining between them. CDR3 size: 15 residues. CDR3: CSALGRQSSYNEQFF. Here the CDR3 DNA reads TGCAGTGCCCTGGGTCGGCAGAGCTCCTACAATGAGCAGTTCTTC.

The rearrangement uses TRBV18 and TRBJ2-1; 10 bases align to TRBD2. This CDR3 region has 17 residues. The germline V gene has CDR1 KGHSH and CDR2 LQKENI. Germline trimming cut 1 base from V and 2 bases from J; bases unmatched to any gene: 5. CDR3 loop: CASSPLGSGRAYNEQFF. Written as DNA, the CDR3 is TGTGCCAGCTCACCACTGGGGAGCGGGAGGGCCTACAATGAGCAGTTCTTC.

The chain couples TRBV2 to TRBJ1-4; no definite D call. Germline CDR1 reads SNHLY; CDR2 reads FYNNEI. The CDR3 is made up of 13 amino acids. V was trimmed by 6 bases and J by 7 bases, leaving 12 bases between them. DNA of the CDR3: TGTGCCAGCAGGTCGGGGTTCCGTGAAAAACTGTTTTTT. It encodes CASRSGFREKLFF.

The chain combines TRBV9 with TRBJ2-5; tentatively, D is TRBD1 or TRBD2 (7 bases each). Trimming stripped 3 bases from V and 5 bases from J, with 14 bases between. CDR1 and CDR2 (germline): SGDLS, YYNGEE. This CDR3 is built from 14 residues. The CDR3, as DNA: TGTGCCAGCAGCGCCAGCCAGGGGGGGGAGACCCAGTACTTC. Protein sequence: CASSASQGGETQYF.

This clonotype was found many times. The chain carries TRBV12-3 or TRBV12-4 and TRBJ2-2; no clear D. Trimming removed 3 bases from V and 3 bases from J, with 8 bases in between. The CDR3 totals 14 residues. CDR3 protein: CASSFESYTGELFF. The CDR3 nucleotides read TGTGCCAGCAGTTTTGAAAGTTACACCGGGGAGCTGTTTTTT.